The 16 T cell receptor beta chains below were found in one sample sequenced in a study of shared clonotypes between healthy human individuals (dated by TCRdb to the early 2020s). CD8 naive samples were CD45RO-negative cells positively selected for CCR7, giving a CD45RA+CCR7+ population that excluded TemRA cells. Library creation used the immunoSEQ multiplex PCR assay. TCRdb's version of the immuneACCESS table is confined to in-frame rearrangements and falls short of the full clone set. An unresolved V gene accounts for under half of the shortfall where checked; the remainder is of unknown origin. The sample table shows around 650,000 clones, and approximately 96% are seen once. 0.095% to 0.13% of the sample rests with the top ten. The sequenced sample consisted of naive CD8+ T cells sorted from blood. Sample cell subset or site, as interpreted from the label and publication: CD45RA+CCR7+. Receptors were obtained from a woman aged 25 to 39 in good health.

The chain recombines TRBV7-9 with TRBJ1-5; no reliable D call. V lost 2 bases to trimming and J lost 2 bases, with 7 bases between them. The CDR3 spans 14 residues. The germline gives CDR1 SEHNR, CDR2 FQNEAQ (reference sequence). CDR3 nucleotides: TGTGCCAGCAGCTTAAAACAAGGCAATCAGCCCCAGCATTTT. The encoded protein is CASSLKQGNQPQHF.

The chain employs TRBV27 and TRBJ2-1; 11 nucleotides match TRBD2. The CDR3 has 14 residues. CDR1 and CDR2 from the germline V gene are MNHEY and SMNVEV (reference sequence). With 6 bases clipped from V and 3 bases from J, the junction kept 1 base outside the gene matches. The CDR3 is CASRGTSGYNEQFF. The CDR3 coding sequence is TGTGCCAGCAGGGGGACTAGCGGCTACAATGAGCAGTTCTTC.

The chain joins TRBV5-5 to TRBJ2-7, with D possibly being TRBD1 (6 bases). The CDR3 contains 16 residues. Trimming cost V 4 bases and J 3 bases, with 20 bases left between them. In germline, CDR1 is SGHKS, CDR2 YYEKEE (reference sequence). DNA of the CDR3: TGTGCCAGCAGCCTCCTCGACAGGTTAGGGCTCTACGAGCAGTACTTC. Translating gives CASSLLDRLGLYEQYF.

The chain carries TRBV2 and TRBJ2-7, with TRBD1 matching over 10 bases. The CDR3 has 14 residues. CDR1 is SNHLY, CDR2 FYNNEI, per germline. With V trimmed by 8 bases and J by 3 bases, 7 bases remained unmatched. For the CDR3, the DNA is TGTGCCAGCGCACCGGGACAGGGGATCTACGAGCAGTACTTC. Amino acid sequence: CASAPGQGIYEQYF.

The V call is TRBV19, the J call TRBJ1-5; D perhaps matches TRBD1 (6 bases). V was pared by 6 bases and J by 0 bases, with 9 bases between. This CDR3 has 14 residues. Germline-derived CDR1 and CDR2 are LNHDA and SQIVND (reference sequence). The CDR3, as DNA: TGTGCCAGTAGGGACAGACATAGCAATCAGCCCCAGCATTTT. Its translation: CASRDRHSNQPQHF. Together with reference TRBV19 and TRBJ1-5, the CDR3 gives the full variable domain: DGGITQSPKYLFRKEGQNVTLSCEQNLNHDAMYWYRQDPGQGLRLIYYSQIVNDFQKGDIAEGYSVSREKKESFPLTVTSAQKNPTAFYLCASRDRHSNQPQHFGDGTRLSIL.

This clone was recorded once. This chain connects TRBV19 to TRBJ2-6; D is uncertain. CDR1 is LNHDA, CDR2 SQIVND, per germline (reference sequence). This CDR3 is built from 17 residues. Trimming removed 1 base from V and 0 bases from J, with 10 bases in between. In DNA form, the CDR3 reads TGTGCCAGTAGTATAGTTGGGCTATTCTCTGGGGCCAACGTCCTGACTTTC. Translation: CASSIVGLFSGANVLTF.

The chain combines TRBV14 with TRBJ2-7; maybe TRBD2 (5 bases). CDR1 SGHDN and CDR2 FVKESK come from the germline V gene. Trimming took off 0 bases at V and 5 bases at J, with 8 bases between the two ends. The CDR3 runs 13 residues. The CDR3 DNA is TGTGCCAGCAGCCAAGACGGGGTCAACGAGCAGTACTTC. Its translation is CASSQDGVNEQYF.

This clone was seen a few times. V and J are TRBV7-8 and TRBJ2-7; D call uncertain. Per the germline V gene, CDR1 is SGHVS and CDR2 is FQNEAQ. The CDR3 has 13 residues. V was clipped by 5 bases and J by 7 bases, with 15 bases between them. This chain's CDR3 is CASSRRLSAEQYF. The DNA of the CDR3 is TGTGCCAGCAGCCGTCGACTGAGTGCGGAGCAGTACTTC. The full variable domain, with the rest looked up from reference TRBV7-8 and TRBJ2-7, is GAGVSQSPRYKVAKRGQDVALRCDPISGHVSLFWYQQALGQGPEFLTYFQNEAQLDKSGLPSDRFFAERPEGSVSTLKIQRTQQEDSAVYLCASSRRLSAEQYFGPGTRLTVT.

This clone has only one observation. The rearrangement links TRBV7-6 to TRBJ2-7; 7 bases are a match to TRBD1. After removal of 2 bases from V and 2 bases from J, the junction contained 3 bases not matched to a gene. Germline V gene data show CDR1 as SGHVS and CDR2 as FNYEAQ. This CDR3 has 14 residues. The CDR3 DNA follows: TGTGCCAGCAGCTTACAGGGGGTTACCTACGAGCAGTACTTC. Its protein is CASSLQGVTYEQYF.

The genes are TRBV14 and TRBJ2-1, with D uncertain. Germline V gives CDR1 SGHDN, CDR2 FVKESK. The CDR3 consists of 13 residues. Trimming pared 3 bases from V and 10 bases from J, leaving 13 bases between. Here the CDR3 DNA reads TGTGCCAGCAGCCAGTCTGGGTATGGGGAGCAGTTCTTC. The encoded protein is CASSQSGYGEQFF. Looking up the rest from reference TRBV14 and TRBJ2-1 gives the full variable domain: EAGVTQFPSHSVIEKGQTVTLRCDPISGHDNLYWYRRVMGKEIKFLLHFVKESKQDESGMPNNRFLAERTGGTYSTLKVQPAELEDSGVYFCASSQSGYGEQFFGPGTRLTVL.

The chain carries TRBV6-1 and TRBJ2-5; 8 nucleotides align to TRBD2. The DNA matches TRBJ2-7 better at its end, which makes the J call doubtful. Germline V gene lookup returns CDR1 MNHNS and CDR2 SASEGT. CDR3 length: 14 amino acids. CDR3 region: CASSAIAGTYEQYF. The CDR3 DNA reads as TGTGCCAGCAGTGCCATAGCGGGGACCTACGAGCAGTACTTC.

The rearrangement uses TRBV12-5 and TRBJ1-3; the match to TRBD1 covers 7 bases. After removal of 2 bases from V and 0 bases from J, the junction contained 13 bases not matched to a gene. The CDR3 covers 19 residues. CDR1 is LGHNT, CDR2 FRNRAP, per germline. CDR3 sequence (DNA): TGTGCTAGTGGTTTGAAGGAGACAGGGCCCTTCGTCTCTGGAAACACCATATATTTT. The encoded protein is CASGLKETGPFVSGNTIYF.

On this clone: The sample has other DNA sequences that encode this CDR3 too. The gene calls are TRBV19 and TRBJ2-7; D assignment may be TRBD1 or TRBD2 (5 bases each). This CDR3 contains 14 residues. Trimming cost V 1 base and J 2 bases, with 9 bases left between them. The germline CDR1 and CDR2 sequences are LNHDA and SQIVND (reference sequence). CDR3 region: CASSIGGSPYEQYF. The DNA of the CDR3 is TGTGCCAGTAGTATAGGGGGGAGCCCCTACGAGCAGTACTTC.

J is TRBJ1-1 and V is TRBV13; D unclear. This CDR3 comprises 12 residues. Germline lookup yields CDR1 PRHDT and CDR2 FYEKMQ (reference sequence). V was clipped by 5 bases and J by 8 bases, with 12 bases between them. CDR3 protein: CASSLKGLEAFF. In DNA, the CDR3 is TGTGCCAGCAGCCTGAAAGGGTTAGAAGCTTTCTTT. Full variable domain (missing parts from reference TRBV13 and TRBJ1-1): AAGVIQSPRHLIKEKRETATLKCYPIPRHDTVYWYQQGPGQDPQFLISFYEKMQSDKGSIPDRFSAQQFSDYHSELNMSSLELGDSALYFCASSLKGLEAFFGQGTRLTVV.

The V and J genes are TRBV29-1 and TRBJ2-5, with D possibly called TRBD1 or TRBD2 (5 bases each). The CDR3 extends over 12 amino acids. Trimming pared 7 bases from V and 0 bases from J, leaving 9 bases between. Germline assignment: CDR1 SQVTM and CDR2 ANQGSEA. This CDR3 reads CSGWGNQETQYF. DNA of the CDR3: TGCAGCGGGTGGGGGAACCAAGAGACCCAGTACTTC.

The gene calls are TRBV27 and TRBJ2-7; D not resolved. Trimming removed 4 bases at V and 2 bases at J, with 12 bases between. Germline V gene sequence: CDR1 MNHEY, CDR2 SMNVEV (reference sequence). This CDR3 has 14 amino acids. The CDR3 is CASSSPAATYEQYF. The CDR3 DNA is TGTGCCAGCAGTTCCCCGGCTGCTACCTACGAGCAGTACTTC.